This T cell receptor (beta chain) is drawn from a study of blood T cell repertoires in COVID-19. The overall study: There were acute and convalescent COVID-19 samples, and they came from the United States, Italy and Spain. Sample material is recorded as cDNA or gDNA derived from T cells, B-cell-depleted T cells, or PBMCs.

As originally analysed: Reference gene primers were amplified, and this amplification served to estimate nucleated cell counts. TCRdb keeps only in-frame clones here, not all; method: immunoSEQ multiplex PCR. That table gives V, J and clone size, and the DNA gave D and trimming. The data show about 88,000 clones, roughly nine tenths seen once. Between the trimmed V and J ends, which lost 1 base and 1 base, there was a span of 11 bases. Germline CDR1 and CDR2: SGHAT and FQNNGV. This CDR3 has 16 amino acids. The sample comprised peripheral blood. The chain is built from TRBV11-2 and TRBJ1-3; no reliable D call. The origin of this receptor is a man in his sixties with acute or convalescent COVID-19. CDR3 nucleotides: TGTGCCAGCAGCTTAGGGCTCACGGGGTCTGGAAACACCATATATTTT. Its translation is CASSLGLTGSGNTIYF.